What follows is one T cell receptor (beta chain) and its context. These data belong to a study of radiation and T cells in renal cell carcinoma. V shed 6 bases and J 7 bases; nucleotides not matched to a gene: 6. The CDR3 covers 13 residues. Germline CDR1 MNHEY, CDR2 SVGAGI. Sequencing used immunoSEQ multiplex PCR; TCRdb keeps in-frame clones, though not all of them. The table includes about 170,000 clones, around 89% detected once. The time point was: blood 4 weeks post-SBRT, at nephrectomy. Treatment here: 15 Gy SBRT to primary tumor, nephrectomy 4 weeks later. J is TRBJ1-2 and V is TRBV6-5; 9 bases fit TRBD1. The TCR originated in a woman between 45 and 65 years old with renal cell carcinoma. The sequencing here drew on blood, taken from a patient whose treatment included radiotherapy and nephrectomy. CDR3 nucleotide sequence: TGTGCCAGCAGCTTCGGGACAGGGATTGGCTACACCTTC. Its translation: CASSFGTGIGYTF.